This is a list of T cell receptor beta chains from one sample in a study of blood T cell repertoires in COVID-19. The table came from immunoSEQ multiplex PCR; TCRdb's copy has only in-frame clones and leaves some out. The top ten clones hold roughly 2.1% of a sample with approximately 390,000 clones, 87% of them seen once. The sequencing sample was made of peripheral blood. These receptors came from a woman between 55 and 75 years old with COVID-19, enrolled during active disease. The CDR3 runs from the conserved cysteine through the conserved F or W. The D gene is left open where the match is weak. Clone size is given for some rows only: seen once, a few or many times, or a class if the clone is expanded.

J gene: TRBJ2-2
D gene: .
V gene: TRBV18
CDR3 length: 15
clone size: .
CDR3 protein: CASSPPGQEAGELFF
CDR3 DNA: TGTGCCAGCTCACCACCGGGACAAGAGGCGGGGGAGCTGTTTTTT

J gene: TRBJ2-5
D gene: TRBD1
V gene: TRBV2
CDR3 length: 14
clone size: .
CDR3 protein: CARSGTGGLETQYF
CDR3 DNA: TGTGCCAGATCCGGGACAGGGGGCTTGGAGACCCAGTACTTC

J gene: TRBJ2-7
D gene: .
V gene: TRBV19
CDR3 length: 18
clone size: .
CDR3 protein: CASSMELGQGISQGEQYF
CDR3 DNA: TGTGCCAGTAGTATGGAATTGGGTCAGGGGATTTCCCAGGGCGAGCAGTACTTC

J gene: TRBJ1-1
D gene: .
V gene: TRBV7-9
CDR3 length: 12
clone size: .
CDR3 protein: CASSLGQSMAFF
CDR3 DNA: TGTGCCAGCAGCTTAGGGCAGTCGATGGCTTTCTTT

J gene: TRBJ2-7
D gene: TRBD1
V gene: TRBV11-3
CDR3 length: 13
clone size: .
CDR3 protein: CASSLRDSYEQYF
CDR3 DNA: TGTGCCAGCAGCCTTCGGGACAGCTACGAGCAGTACTTC

J gene: TRBJ1-4
D gene: .
V gene: TRBV11-2
CDR3 length: 16
clone size: .
CDR3 protein: CASSPTGGGWDEKLFF
CDR3 DNA: TGTGCCAGCAGCCCCACGGGGGGGGGCTGGGATGAAAAACTGTTTTTT

J gene: TRBJ2-2
D gene: .
V gene: TRBV2
CDR3 length: 12
clone size: .
CDR3 protein: CASRGDSGELFF
CDR3 DNA: TGTGCCAGCAGGGGAGATTCCGGGGAGCTGTTTTTT

J gene: TRBJ1-4
D gene: .
V gene: TRBV5-4
CDR3 length: 13
clone size: once
CDR3 protein: CASSLQGNEKLFF
CDR3 DNA: TGTGCCAGCAGCTTACAGGGAAATGAAAAACTGTTTTTT

J gene: TRBJ2-7
D gene: .
V gene: TRBV10-3
CDR3 length: 15
clone size: few
CDR3 protein: CAISETRDTLGEQYF
CDR3 DNA: TGTGCCATCAGTGAGACCCGGGACACCCTGGGCGAGCAGTACTTC

J gene: TRBJ1-6
D gene: TRBD1
V gene: TRBV3-1/TRBV3-2
CDR3 length: 15
clone size: few
CDR3 protein: CASSLQTGSNSPLHF
CDR3 DNA: TGTGCCAGCAGCCTTCAGACAGGGTCAAATTCACCCCTCCACTTT

J gene: TRBJ2-3
D gene: .
V gene: TRBV3-1/TRBV3-2
CDR3 length: 16
clone size: .
CDR3 protein: CASSLRGEASTDTQYF
CDR3 DNA: TGTGCCAGCAGCCTCCGGGGTGAAGCTAGCACAGATACGCAGTATTTT

J gene: TRBJ1-1
D gene: TRBD1
V gene: TRBV2
CDR3 length: 13
clone size: .
CDR3 protein: CASRGTGVTEAFF
CDR3 DNA: TGTGCCAGCAGAGGGACAGGGGTCACTGAAGCTTTCTTT

J gene: TRBJ2-5
D gene: TRBD2
V gene: TRBV19
CDR3 length: 15
clone size: .
CDR3 protein: CASSRSGGATETQYF
CDR3 DNA: TGTGCCAGTAGTAGGAGCGGGGGGGCCACGGAGACCCAGTACTTC

J gene: TRBJ2-1
D gene: .
V gene: TRBV6-6
CDR3 length: 14
clone size: .
CDR3 protein: CASSYSQGNNEQFF
CDR3 DNA: TGTGCCAGCAGTTACTCGCAGGGAAACAATGAGCAGTTCTTC

J gene: TRBJ1-2
D gene: TRBD1
V gene: TRBV7-2
CDR3 length: 15
clone size: once
CDR3 protein: CASSSPGQGNYGYTF
CDR3 DNA: TGTGCCAGCAGTTCACCGGGACAGGGTAACTATGGCTACACCTTC

J gene: TRBJ1-3
D gene: .
V gene: TRBV3-1/TRBV3-2
CDR3 length: 16
clone size: .
CDR3 protein: CASSPEAGNSGNTIYF
CDR3 DNA: TGTGCCAGCAGCCCCGAGGCCGGGAACTCTGGAAACACCATATATTTT

J gene: TRBJ2-1
D gene: .
V gene: TRBV20-1
CDR3 length: 11
clone size: .
CDR3 protein: CSGQIYNEQFF
CDR3 DNA: TGCAGTGGACAGATTTACAATGAGCAGTTCTTC

J gene: TRBJ2-1
D gene: .
V gene: TRBV20-1
CDR3 length: 11
clone size: .
CDR3 protein: CSARYQERQFF
CDR3 DNA: TGCAGTGCTAGATACCAGGAACGGCAGTTCTTC

J gene: TRBJ2-3
D gene: .
V gene: TRBV9
CDR3 length: 12
clone size: .
CDR3 protein: CASSVAEDTQYF
CDR3 DNA: TGTGCCAGCAGCGTAGCAGAAGATACGCAGTATTTT

J gene: TRBJ1-1
D gene: .
V gene: TRBV5-6
CDR3 length: 15
clone size: .
CDR3 protein: CASREGSQVLSEAFF
CDR3 DNA: TGTGCCAGCAGGGAGGGATCCCAGGTTTTGTCTGAAGCTTTCTTT

J gene: TRBJ1-4
D gene: TRBD1
V gene: TRBV2
CDR3 length: 15
clone size: .
CDR3 protein: CASSREGQGGEKLFF
CDR3 DNA: TGTGCCAGCAGTAGAGAGGGACAGGGCGGGGAAAAACTGTTTTTT

J gene: TRBJ2-1
D gene: .
V gene: TRBV4-1
CDR3 length: 15
clone size: .
CDR3 protein: CASSWGGGAYNEQFF
CDR3 DNA: TGCGCCAGCAGTTGGGGAGGAGGCGCCTACAATGAGCAGTTCTTC

J gene: TRBJ2-1
D gene: .
V gene: TRBV28
CDR3 length: 11
clone size: .
CDR3 protein: CASSLSVWQFF
CDR3 DNA: TGTGCCAGCAGTTTATCCGTGTGGCAGTTCTTC

J gene: TRBJ1-4
D gene: TRBD1
V gene: TRBV3-1/TRBV3-2
CDR3 length: 15
clone size: .
CDR3 protein: CASSQVTGVGEKLFF
CDR3 DNA: TGTGCCAGCAGCCAAGTTACAGGGGTCGGGGAAAAACTGTTTTTT

J gene: TRBJ1-1
D gene: .
V gene: TRBV10-3
CDR3 length: 13
clone size: .
CDR3 protein: CAISEWGGGEAFF
CDR3 DNA: TGTGCCATCAGTGAGTGGGGAGGTGGTGAAGCTTTCTTT

J gene: TRBJ2-1
D gene: .
V gene: TRBV5-1
CDR3 length: 14
clone size: .
CDR3 protein: CASSSPLQVNEQFF
CDR3 DNA: TGCGCCAGCAGCTCACCTTTACAGGTGAATGAGCAGTTCTTC

J gene: TRBJ2-5
D gene: .
V gene: TRBV9
CDR3 length: 13
clone size: .
CDR3 protein: CASSGALQETQYF
CDR3 DNA: TGTGCCAGCAGCGGGGCTCTACAAGAGACCCAGTACTTC

J gene: TRBJ2-1
D gene: TRBD2
V gene: TRBV19
CDR3 length: 15
clone size: .
CDR3 protein: CASSARAGVYNEQFF
CDR3 DNA: TGTGCCAGCTCAGCCAGGGCGGGGGTTTACAATGAGCAGTTCTTC